This T cell receptor (beta chain) stems from a study of T cells in Graves' hyperthyroidism and ophthalmopathy. About the study: Peripheral blood was drawn at first diagnosis, prior to all treatment. Study-wide findings and caveats: Blood also carried most thyroid clonotypes expanded above 0.001.

About this clonotype: Its antigen is currently unknown.

Template material for amplifying TCR beta CDR3 regions consisted of RNA transcripts. In the first-round RT-PCR of the TCR CDR3, the HTBI primer set was used. From the multiplex PCR reads, TCRdb called clonotypes with MiXCR, one entry per CDR3 protein. The sample lists tens of thousands of distinct CDR3 sequences; under 60% were seen once. CDR1 and CDR2 from the germline V gene are SGHRS and YFSETQ. V was clipped by 4 bases and J by 11 bases, with 19 bases between them. CDR3 length: 14 amino acids. The sample taken for sequencing was blood. The V call is TRBV5-1, the J call TRBJ1-5; D is ambiguous. The source is a man between 40 and 49 years old with Graves' ophthalmopathy. In nucleotides, the CDR3 is TGCGCCAGCAGCGATTTCAGTGGCGGAGAGACCCAGCATTTT. Translation: CASSDFSGGETQHF. Variable domain in full (rest from reference TRBV5-1 and TRBJ1-5): KAGVTQTPRYLIKTRGQQVTLSCSPISGHRSVSWYQQTPGQGLQFLFEYFSETQRNKGNFPGRFSGRQFSNSRSEMNVSTLELGDSALYLCASSDFSGGETQHFGDGTRLSIL.